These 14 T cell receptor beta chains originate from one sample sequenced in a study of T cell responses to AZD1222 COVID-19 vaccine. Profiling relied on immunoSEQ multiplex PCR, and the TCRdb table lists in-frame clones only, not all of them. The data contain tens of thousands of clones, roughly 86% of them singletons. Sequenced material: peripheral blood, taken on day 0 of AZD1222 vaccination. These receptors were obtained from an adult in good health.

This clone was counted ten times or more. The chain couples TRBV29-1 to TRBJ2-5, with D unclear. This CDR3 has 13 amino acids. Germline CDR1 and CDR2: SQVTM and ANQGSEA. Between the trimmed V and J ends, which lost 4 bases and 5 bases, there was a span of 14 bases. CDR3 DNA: TGCAGCGTTGGGTCCGCTGCATTGGAGACCCAGTACTTC. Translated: CSVGSAALETQYF.

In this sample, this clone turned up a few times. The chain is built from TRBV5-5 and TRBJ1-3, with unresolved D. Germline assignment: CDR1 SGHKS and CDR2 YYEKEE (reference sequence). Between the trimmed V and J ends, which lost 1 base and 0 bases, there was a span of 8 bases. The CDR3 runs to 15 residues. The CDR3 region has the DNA TGTGCCAGCAGCTTGATGGCAACCTCTGGAAACACCATATATTTT. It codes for CASSLMATSGNTIYF.

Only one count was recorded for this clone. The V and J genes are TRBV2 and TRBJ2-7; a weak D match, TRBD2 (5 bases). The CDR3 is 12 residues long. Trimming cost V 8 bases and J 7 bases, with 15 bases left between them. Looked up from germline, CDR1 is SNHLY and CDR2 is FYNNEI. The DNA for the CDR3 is TGTGCCAGCCCGAGTTTCGAGGGAGAGCAGTACTTC. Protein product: CASPSFEGEQYF.

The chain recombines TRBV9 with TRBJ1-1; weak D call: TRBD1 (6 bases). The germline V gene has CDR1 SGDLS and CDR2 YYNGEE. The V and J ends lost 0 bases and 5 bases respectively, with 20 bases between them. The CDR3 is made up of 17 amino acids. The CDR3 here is CASSVGVRGAGKTEAFF. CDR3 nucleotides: TGTGCCAGCAGCGTAGGTGTCAGGGGAGCAGGGAAGACTGAAGCTTTCTTT.

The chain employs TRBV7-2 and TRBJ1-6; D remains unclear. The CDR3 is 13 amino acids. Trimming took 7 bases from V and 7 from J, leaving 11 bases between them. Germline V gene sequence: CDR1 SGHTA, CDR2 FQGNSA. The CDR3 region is CASTKVANSPLHF. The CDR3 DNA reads TGTGCCAGCACAAAGGTGGCAAATTCACCCCTCCACTTT.

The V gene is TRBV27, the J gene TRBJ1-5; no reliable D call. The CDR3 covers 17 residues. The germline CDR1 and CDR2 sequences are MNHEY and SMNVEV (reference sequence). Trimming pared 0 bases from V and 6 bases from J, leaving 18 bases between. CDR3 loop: CASSLSFRGRGVQPQHF. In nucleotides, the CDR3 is TGTGCCAGCAGTTTATCCTTCCGCGGGCGGGGAGTTCAGCCCCAGCATTTT.

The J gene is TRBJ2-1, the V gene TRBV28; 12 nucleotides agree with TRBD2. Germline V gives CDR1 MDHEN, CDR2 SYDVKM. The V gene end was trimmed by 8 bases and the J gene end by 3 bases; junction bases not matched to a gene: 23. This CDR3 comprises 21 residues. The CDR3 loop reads CASLPLPATSGRRSDYNEQFF. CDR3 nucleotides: TGTGCCAGCCTCCCCCTTCCGGCGACTAGCGGGAGACGGTCGGACTACAATGAGCAGTTCTTC.

CDR3: CASSFGTDYEQYF. The CDR3 nucleotides read TGTGCCAGCAGCTTCGGGACAGACTACGAGCAGTACTTC. This chain connects TRBV5-4 to TRBJ2-7; 7 nucleotides line up with TRBD1. This CDR3 is built from 13 residues. J lost 3 bases, V lost 2 bases, and 2 bases had no gene match. The germline CDR1 and CDR2 sequences are SGHNT and YYREEE (reference sequence).

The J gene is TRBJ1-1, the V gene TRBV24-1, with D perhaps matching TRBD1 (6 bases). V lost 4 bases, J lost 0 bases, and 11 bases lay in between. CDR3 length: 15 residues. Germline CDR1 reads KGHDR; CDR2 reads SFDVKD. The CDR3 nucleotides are TGTGCCACCAGTGAGAGTGGACAGCTGAACACTGAAGCTTTCTTT. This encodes CATSESGQLNTEAFF.

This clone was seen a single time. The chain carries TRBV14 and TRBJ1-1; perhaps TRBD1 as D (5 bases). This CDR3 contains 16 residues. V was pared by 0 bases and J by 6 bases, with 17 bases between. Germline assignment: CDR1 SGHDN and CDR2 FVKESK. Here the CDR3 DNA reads TGTGCCAGCAGCCAAGAGGTGGTTCCAGGGATCTCTGAAGCTTTCTTT. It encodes CASSQEVVPGISEAFF.

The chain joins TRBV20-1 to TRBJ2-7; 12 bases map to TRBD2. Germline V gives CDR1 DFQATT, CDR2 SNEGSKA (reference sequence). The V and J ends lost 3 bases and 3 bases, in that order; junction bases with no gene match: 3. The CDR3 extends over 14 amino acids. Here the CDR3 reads CSASLTSGSYEQYF. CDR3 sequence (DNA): TGCAGTGCTAGTCTGACTAGCGGGAGCTACGAGCAGTACTTC.

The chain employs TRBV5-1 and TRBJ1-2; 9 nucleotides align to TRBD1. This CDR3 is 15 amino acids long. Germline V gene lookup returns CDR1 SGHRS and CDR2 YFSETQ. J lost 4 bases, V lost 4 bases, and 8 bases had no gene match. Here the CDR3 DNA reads TGCGCCAGCAGCGGTGGAGGGACAGGGATCTATGGCTACACCTTC. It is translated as CASSGGGTGIYGYTF.

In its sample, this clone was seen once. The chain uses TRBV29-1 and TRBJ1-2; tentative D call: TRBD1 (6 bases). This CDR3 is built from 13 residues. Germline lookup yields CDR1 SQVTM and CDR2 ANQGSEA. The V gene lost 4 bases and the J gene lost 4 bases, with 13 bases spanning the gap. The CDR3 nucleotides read TGCAGCGTTGTAGGGGGGGCAGGCTATGGCTACACCTTC. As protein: CSVVGGAGYGYTF.

CDR3 in amino acids: CASRGTGLGLETQYF. The CDR3 DNA sequence: TGTGCCAGCCGGGGGACAGGCTTGGGGTTAGAGACCCAGTACTTC. The chain employs TRBV28 and TRBJ2-5, with 8 bases matching TRBD1. Trimming removed 8 bases from V and 4 bases from J; junction bases left unmatched: 12. The CDR3 covers 15 residues. Germline V gene lookup returns CDR1 MDHEN and CDR2 SYDVKM.